This is a list of T cell receptor beta chains from one sample in a study of blood T cell repertoires in COVID-19. Using immunoSEQ multiplex PCR, the repertoire was profiled, and TCRdb retains in-frame clones only, with some absent. The data contain 250,000 to 400,000 clones, 85% of them seen just once; the ten biggest clones take up 1.5% to 2%. The sequencing input was PBMCs or T cells enriched from blood (not recorded which). The receptors come from a young woman who had been exposed to COVID-19. Both conserved end residues are part of each CDR3. The order of the fields is CDR3 protein, CDR3 DNA, CDR3 length, clone size, V gene, D gene, J gene. The D gene is left open where the match is weak. Rows give clone size only sometimes, using once, few, many, or a class for an expanded clone.

CDR3 protein: CASSILPVNQPQHF
CDR3 DNA: TGTGCCAGTAGTATTCTCCCCGTCAATCAGCCCCAGCATTTT
CDR3 length: 14
clone size: NA
V gene: TRBV19
D gene: NA
J gene: TRBJ1-5

CDR3 protein: CASRESTSVSYNEQFF
CDR3 DNA: TGTGCCAGCAGGGAATCGACTAGCGTCTCCTACAATGAGCAGTTCTTC
CDR3 length: 16
clone size: NA
V gene: TRBV4-2
D gene: TRBD2
J gene: TRBJ2-1

CDR3 protein: CAWSVQQGAGNTIYF
CDR3 DNA: TGTGCCTGGAGTGTACAACAGGGGGCTGGAAACACCATATATTTT
CDR3 length: 15
clone size: NA
V gene: TRBV30
D gene: TRBD1
J gene: TRBJ1-3

CDR3 protein: CASSLVEAAGNTIYF
CDR3 DNA: TGTGCCAGCAGTTTGGTGGAGGCAGCTGGAAACACCATATATTTT
CDR3 length: 15
clone size: NA
V gene: TRBV28
D gene: NA
J gene: TRBJ1-3

CDR3 protein: CASSFTGRLNTEAFF
CDR3 DNA: TGTGCCAGCAGTTTCACGGGTAGACTGAACACTGAAGCTTTCTTT
CDR3 length: 15
clone size: NA
V gene: TRBV28
D gene: NA
J gene: TRBJ1-1

CDR3 protein: CASSPSGNTEAFF
CDR3 DNA: TGTGCCAGCAGCCCCAGCGGGAACACTGAAGCTTTCTTT
CDR3 length: 13
clone size: once
V gene: TRBV25-1
D gene: NA
J gene: TRBJ1-1

CDR3 protein: CASSRGETQYF
CDR3 DNA: TGTGCCAGCAGCCGGGGGGAGACCCAGTACTTC
CDR3 length: 11
clone size: NA
V gene: TRBV28
D gene: NA
J gene: TRBJ2-5

CDR3 protein: CASSQDPGVDQPQHF
CDR3 DNA: TGCGCCAGCAGCCAAGATCCCGGGGTGGATCAGCCCCAGCATTTT
CDR3 length: 15
clone size: NA
V gene: TRBV4-1
D gene: NA
J gene: TRBJ1-5

CDR3 protein: CASSPPGTESTEQYF
CDR3 DNA: TGTGCCAGCAGTCCCCCCGGGACAGAGTCAACGGAGCAGTACTTC
CDR3 length: 15
clone size: NA
V gene: TRBV28
D gene: TRBD1
J gene: TRBJ2-7

CDR3 protein: CASSFKGDTEAFF
CDR3 DNA: TGCGCCAGCAGCTTTAAGGGGGACACTGAAGCTTTCTTT
CDR3 length: 13
clone size: NA
V gene: TRBV5-1
D gene: NA
J gene: TRBJ1-1

CDR3 protein: CASSLQNSNYGYTF
CDR3 DNA: TGCGCCAGCAGCTTACAGAACTCTAACTATGGCTACACCTTC
CDR3 length: 14
clone size: NA
V gene: TRBV5-1
D gene: NA
J gene: TRBJ1-2

CDR3 protein: CASSQVRGQLNTEAFF
CDR3 DNA: TGTGCCAGCAGCCAAGTAAGGGGACAGCTGAACACTGAAGCTTTCTTT
CDR3 length: 16
clone size: once
V gene: TRBV3-1/TRBV3-2
D gene: TRBD1
J gene: TRBJ1-1

CDR3 protein: CASSLDYNAEAFF
CDR3 DNA: TGTGCCAGCAGCTTAGACTATAACGCTGAAGCTTTCTTT
CDR3 length: 13
clone size: NA
V gene: TRBV7-9
D gene: NA
J gene: TRBJ1-1

CDR3 protein: CASSPEELADIMNTEAFF
CDR3 DNA: TGTGCCAGCAGCCCAGAAGAATTGGCGGACATCATGAACACTGAAGCTTTCTTT
CDR3 length: 18
clone size: NA
V gene: TRBV3-1/TRBV3-2
D gene: NA
J gene: TRBJ1-1

CDR3 protein: CASSFPAGTGTTEAFF
CDR3 DNA: TGTGCCAGCAGTTTCCCCGCCGGGACAGGGACCACTGAAGCTTTCTTT
CDR3 length: 16
clone size: NA
V gene: TRBV28
D gene: TRBD1
J gene: TRBJ1-1

CDR3 protein: CASSLVQGGGRTDTQYF
CDR3 DNA: TGTGCCAGCAGCTTGGTACAGGGCGGGGGTAGGACAGATACGCAGTATTTT
CDR3 length: 17
clone size: once
V gene: TRBV5-4
D gene: NA
J gene: TRBJ2-3

CDR3 protein: CASSLDGPHGYTF
CDR3 DNA: TGCGCCAGCAGCTTGGACGGTCCTCATGGCTACACCTTC
CDR3 length: 13
clone size: NA
V gene: TRBV5-1
D gene: NA
J gene: TRBJ1-2

CDR3 protein: CASSSWGGSSNYGYTF
CDR3 DNA: TGTGCCAGCAGCTCCTGGGGGGGCAGTTCTAACTATGGCTACACCTTC
CDR3 length: 16
clone size: NA
V gene: TRBV7-9
D gene: NA
J gene: TRBJ1-2

CDR3 protein: CASSQEGGPTFSYNEQFF
CDR3 DNA: TGCGCCAGCAGCCAAGAAGGGGGTCCCACTTTCTCCTACAATGAGCAGTTCTTC
CDR3 length: 18
clone size: NA
V gene: TRBV4-1
D gene: NA
J gene: TRBJ2-1

CDR3 protein: CASLNEQFF
CDR3 DNA: TGTGCCAGCCTCAATGAGCAGTTCTTC
CDR3 length: 9
clone size: NA
V gene: TRBV9
D gene: NA
J gene: TRBJ2-1

CDR3 protein: CASSLAYGTGYGANVLTF
CDR3 DNA: TGTGCCAGCAGCTTAGCATACGGGACAGGGTATGGGGCCAACGTCCTGACTTTC
CDR3 length: 18
clone size: NA
V gene: TRBV7-9
D gene: TRBD1
J gene: TRBJ2-6

CDR3 protein: CASSMGRVRGYTF
CDR3 DNA: TGTGCCAGTAGTATGGGGAGGGTGCGTGGCTACACCTTC
CDR3 length: 13
clone size: NA
V gene: TRBV19
D gene: NA
J gene: TRBJ1-2

CDR3 protein: CASSQGYNQPQHF
CDR3 DNA: TGTGCCAGCAGCCAGGGGTACAATCAGCCCCAGCATTTT
CDR3 length: 13
clone size: NA
V gene: TRBV9
D gene: NA
J gene: TRBJ1-5

CDR3 protein: CASSSPDNRELGTIYF
CDR3 DNA: TGTGCCAGCAGCTCGCCCGATAACAGGGAGTTAGGCACCATATATTTT
CDR3 length: 16
clone size: NA
V gene: TRBV11-2
D gene: NA
J gene: TRBJ1-3

CDR3 protein: CASSLNSFYGYTF
CDR3 DNA: TGTGCCAGCAGTTTAAACAGTTTCTATGGCTACACCTTC
CDR3 length: 13
clone size: NA
V gene: TRBV28
D gene: NA
J gene: TRBJ1-2

CDR3 protein: CASSVRLATYNEQFF
CDR3 DNA: TGTGCCAGCAGCGTACGACTAGCGACCTACAATGAGCAGTTCTTC
CDR3 length: 15
clone size: NA
V gene: TRBV9
D gene: TRBD2
J gene: TRBJ2-1

CDR3 protein: CASSQRQGIELFF
CDR3 DNA: TGTGCCAGCAGCCAAAGACAGGGAATCGAACTGTTTTTT
CDR3 length: 13
clone size: NA
V gene: TRBV4-2
D gene: TRBD1
J gene: TRBJ1-4

CDR3 protein: CASSPDRVYEKLFF
CDR3 DNA: TGCGCCAGCAGCCCTGACAGGGTTTATGAAAAACTGTTTTTT
CDR3 length: 14
clone size: NA
V gene: TRBV5-1
D gene: TRBD1
J gene: TRBJ1-4

CDR3 protein: CASSFTASGGTEAFF
CDR3 DNA: TGTGCCAGCAGCTTCACGGCATCAGGTGGCACTGAAGCTTTCTTT
CDR3 length: 15
clone size: NA
V gene: TRBV7-2
D gene: NA
J gene: TRBJ1-1

CDR3 protein: CASSSDQETQYF
CDR3 DNA: TGTGCCAGCAGTTCAGACCAAGAGACCCAGTACTTC
CDR3 length: 12
clone size: NA
V gene: TRBV27
D gene: NA
J gene: TRBJ2-5

CDR3 protein: CATSHRTGVREKLFF
CDR3 DNA: TGTGCCACCAGCCACCGGACAGGGGTACGAGAAAAACTGTTTTTT
CDR3 length: 15
clone size: NA
V gene: TRBV10-3
D gene: TRBD1
J gene: TRBJ1-4

CDR3 protein: CAWSGGGGYTF
CDR3 DNA: TGTGCCTGGAGTGGAGGGGGTGGCTACACCTTC
CDR3 length: 11
clone size: NA
V gene: TRBV30
D gene: NA
J gene: TRBJ1-2

CDR3 protein: CASSGQTGLDEKLFF
CDR3 DNA: TGTGCCAGTAGTGGGCAGACAGGGTTGGATGAAAAACTGTTTTTT
CDR3 length: 15
clone size: NA
V gene: TRBV19
D gene: TRBD1
J gene: TRBJ1-4

CDR3 protein: CASSSFQRGPSYEQYF
CDR3 DNA: TGTGCCAGCAGTTCGTTTCAAAGGGGGCCTTCCTACGAGCAGTACTTC
CDR3 length: 16
clone size: NA
V gene: TRBV28
D gene: TRBD1
J gene: TRBJ2-7

CDR3 protein: CASSFGTGGREQYF
CDR3 DNA: TGTGCCAGCAGCTTCGGGACAGGGGGCCGCGAGCAGTACTTC
CDR3 length: 14
clone size: NA
V gene: TRBV5-4
D gene: TRBD1
J gene: TRBJ2-7